This T cell receptor (beta chain) was found in a study of glioma-infiltrating T cells. Study-wide points: Gliomas, especially low-grade, showed above-expected tissue-blood divergence; non-neoplastic patients showed below. Only very few CDR3 sequences appeared in both tissue and blood.

TCR alpha and beta CDR3 regions were amplified from RNA using iRepertoire nested multiplex PCR. One-step reverse transcription and amplification started from around 100-400 ng of tissue mRNA or PBMC total RNA. TCRdb redid the calling of the multiplex PCR reads with MiXCR, one entry per CDR3 protein. The data contain about 140,000 distinct CDR3 sequences, about two fifths of them singletons. This clonotype showed up many times. The antigen remains unidentified. Sequencing was performed on glioma tissue, nonneoplastic brain tissue, or PBMCs (not recorded which). The clonotype originates from a human donor with low-grade glioma or glioblastoma, undergoing nonglioma brain surgery, or in good health (not recorded which).

The CDR3: CASNSLITDTQYF. As DNA, the CDR3 is TGTGCCAGCAATTCACTTATCACAGATACGCAGTATTTT. The chain employs TRBV27 and TRBJ2-3; D remains ambiguous. Germline-derived CDR1 and CDR2 are MNHEY and SMNVEV (reference sequence). This CDR3 contains 13 residues. The V end was cut by 7 bases, the J end by 2 bases, with 10 bases between.